This is a list of T cell receptor beta chains from one sample in a study of cytomegalovirus exposure and HLA in healthy donors. The protocol was immunoSEQ multiplex PCR, while the TCRdb copy is restricted to in-frame clones and leaves out a portion. The sample consists of 150,000 or so clones, over 70% of them appearing once. The sequencing sample was made of PBMCs. All receptors derive from a young woman in good health and CMV-seronegative. Each CDR3 is given without its conserved first and last residue.

v_call cdr3_aa
TRBV19 ASSITWGVDQPQH
TRBV4-1 ASSQNREGLSGANVLT
TRBV5-1 ASSLEGGSYNEQF
TRBV4-1 ASRQPGGDIHYGYT
TRBV18 ASSPRGQMGPSYEQY
TRBV29-1 SVAGEYGYT
TRBV18 ASSRGQGTAEAF
TRBV5-1 ASSREGAPNEKLF
TRBV9 ASSVLSSNSGNTIY
TRBV7-2 ASSLDRGYGYT
TRBV27 ASRATGGNEKLF
TRBV7-8 ASARGGYEQY
TRBV7-2 ASSRSSGTGYDRRNTIY
TRBV7-9 ASSPTGTGEGAF
TRBV30 AWTPHGVTSETQY
TRBV18 ASSLKGENNQPQH
TRBV7-7 ASRAGLHTDTQY